This passage covers 15 T cell receptor beta chains from one sample sequenced in a study. TCRdb ran MiXCR on the 5' RACE reads and lists one entry per CDR3 protein. The sample yields about 64,000 distinct CDR3 sequences, around a fifth seen once. Input material: memory CD4+ T cells sorted from a lymph node. Subset noted: memory CD4+ T cells, CD4+CD45RO+CD25-. The receptor set was obtained from a female donor with breast cancer.

This chain joins TRBV7-2 and TRBJ1-2; 11 positions match TRBD1. Germline V gene lookup returns CDR1 SGHTA and CDR2 FQGNSA. J lost 8 bases, V lost 4 bases, and 6 bases had no gene match. This CDR3 is 14 amino acids long. The CDR3 bases are TGTGCCAGCAGCTCCTGGACAGGGGGCCGAGGCTACACCTTC. Translation: CASSSWTGGRGYTF.

In regard to this clonotype: Possible read error: a much larger clone is one base away. The chain is built from TRBV29-1 and TRBJ2-3, with D maybe TRBD1 (5 bases). V was trimmed by 6 bases and J by 6 bases, leaving 16 bases between them. Germline-derived CDR1 and CDR2 are SQVTM and ANQGSEA. The CDR3 spans 13 residues. The CDR3 sequence: CSVDITRVDTQYF. The DNA of the CDR3 is TGCAGCGTCGATATTACCAGGGTTGATACGCAGTATTTT.

The chain combines TRBV28 with TRBJ2-3; TRBD1 matches at 7 bases. Trimming took 7 bases from V and 6 from J; bases not matched to a gene: 10. This CDR3 is 14 amino acids long. Germline loops: CDR1 MDHEN, CDR2 SYDVKM. The CDR3, as DNA: TGTGCCAGCAAATCCGGGACAGTTTCGGATACGCAGTATTTT. This translates into CASKSGTVSDTQYF.

This clonotype was seen at least ten times. The chain employs TRBV9 and TRBJ2-7; D unclear. This CDR3 has 12 residues. Trimming left V 7 bases short and J 1 base short, with 9 bases between. Germline V CDR1 and CDR2: SGDLS, YYNGEE. The CDR3 is CASGDPSYEQYF. CDR3 sequence (DNA): TGTGCCAGCGGCGACCCTTCCTACGAGCAGTACTTC.

This clonotype came up a few times. This chain uses TRBV9 with TRBJ1-5; weak D call: TRBD1 (6 bases). The CDR3 has 14 residues. In germline, CDR1 is SGDLS, CDR2 YYNGEE. The V end lost 4 bases, the J end lost 8 bases, and 16 bases lay between the germline ends. CDR3: CASSTRGGQEPQHF. The DNA for the CDR3 is TGTGCCAGCAGCACACGGGGGGGACAAGAGCCCCAGCATTTT.

This chain uses TRBV5-1 with TRBJ2-5, with 10 bases matching TRBD2. This CDR3 spans 17 amino acids. With V trimmed by 0 bases and J by 1 base, 6 bases remained unmatched. Germline values: CDR1 SGHRS, CDR2 YFSETQ. CDR3 loop: CASSLGAGGPGQETQYF. CDR3 DNA sequence: TGCGCCAGCAGCTTGGGAGCGGGAGGGCCGGGCCAAGAGACCCAGTACTTC.

This clonotype occurred many times. The genes are TRBV5-5 and TRBJ2-6; unclear D gene. Germline loops: CDR1 SGHKS, CDR2 YYEKEE (reference sequence). The germline V and J ends were trimmed by 3 bases and 1 base, with 14 bases remaining between them. The CDR3 is 17 amino acids. Here the CDR3 reads CASSSVLPSSGANVLTF. The CDR3 DNA reads as TGTGCCAGCAGCTCCGTCCTCCCTTCGTCTGGGGCCAACGTCCTGACTTTC.

This clonotype has ten or more counts. The rearrangement links TRBV4-1 to TRBJ2-1; TRBD2 matches at 11 bases. The V gene end was trimmed by 4 bases and the J gene end by 10 bases; junction bases not matched to a gene: 15. CDR1 and CDR2 from the germline V gene are MGHRA and YSYEKL. This CDR3 has 17 amino acids. DNA of the CDR3: TGCGCCAGCAGCCTCAGGGGGCCTAGCGGGGGGTCGGAGGAGCAGTTCTTC. Amino acid sequence: CASSLRGPSGGSEEQFF.

This clonotype was picked up a small number of times. The chain couples TRBV18 to TRBJ2-1; 12 bases map to TRBD2. The CDR3 is 16 amino acids. V dropped 3 bases and J dropped 3; count of bases not matched to a gene: 3. Germline V lookup: CDR1 KGHSH, CDR2 LQKENI. Here the CDR3 reads CASSPGLAGNYNEQFF. The CDR3 nucleotides read TGTGCCAGCTCACCCGGACTAGCGGGGAACTACAATGAGCAGTTCTTC.

The rearrangement joins TRBV6-2 or TRBV6-3 to TRBJ2-5; D possibly corresponds to TRBD2 (6 bases). The V end was cut by 8 bases, the J end by 1 base, with 11 bases between. CDR1 MNHEY and CDR2 SVGEGT come from the germline V gene. The CDR3 loop spans 13 amino acids. The CDR3 loop is CASGDCFQETQYF. Written as DNA, the CDR3 is TGTGCCAGCGGGGACTGCTTCCAAGAGACCCAGTACTTC.

As regards this clonotype: An end of the junction does not agree with germline; a read error may underlie this. The chain joins TRBV11-2 to TRBJ2-3; no reliable D call. The CDR3 covers 11 residues. Germline lookup yields CDR1 SGHAT and CDR2 FQNNGV. CDR3: CASGNTDTQCF. The CDR3 DNA follows: TGTGCCAGCGGTAACACAGATACGCAGTGTTTT.

The genes are TRBV7-8 and TRBJ2-7, with 7 bases matching TRBD2. CDR1 and CDR2 from the germline V gene are SGHVS and FQNEAQ. The V and J ends lost 1 base and 3 bases, in that order; junction bases with no gene match: 6. CDR3 length: 15 amino acids. The CDR3 DNA is TGTGCCAGCAGCTTAGGGGTCGGGGAGGGCTACGAGCAGTACTTC. This sequence encodes CASSLGVGEGYEQYF. The full variable domain, rest sourced from reference TRBV7-8 and TRBJ2-7, is GAGVSQSPRYKVAKRGQDVALRCDPISGHVSLFWYQQALGQGPEFLTYFQNEAQLDKSGLPSDRFFAERPEGSVSTLKIQRTQQEDSAVYLCASSLGVGEGYEQYFGPGTRLTVT.

This clonotype was picked up many times. This chain links TRBV6-1 with TRBJ1-5, with D unresolved. The CDR3 consists of 14 residues. The V end was cut by 1 base, the J end by 3 bases, with 7 bases between. Germline V gene data show CDR1 as MNHNS and CDR2 as SASEGT. This CDR3 is CASSEGYFNQPQHF. The CDR3 nucleotides read TGTGCCAGCAGTGAAGGGTACTTCAATCAGCCCCAGCATTTT.

This clonotype appeared many times. This chain joins TRBV5-6 and TRBJ1-3; a possible D gene is TRBD1 (6 bases). The CDR3 has 15 residues. Trimming left V 1 base short and J 3 bases short, with 11 bases between. In germline, CDR1 is SGHDT, CDR2 YYEEEE. CDR3 sequence reads: CASSLTGIGGNTIYF. The DNA for the CDR3 is TGTGCCAGCAGCTTGACAGGGATCGGTGGAAACACCATATATTTT. The variable domain in full, with the rest retrieved from reference TRBV5-6 and TRBJ1-3, is DAGVTQSPTHLIKTRGQQVTLRCSPKSGHDTVSWYQQALGQGPQFIFQYYEEEERQRGNFPDRFSGHQFPNYSSELNVNALLLGDSALYLCASSLTGIGGNTIYFGEGSWLTVV.

This clonotype occurred a few times. This chain joins TRBV30 and TRBJ2-2; D unresolved. This CDR3 has 13 residues. The germline V and J ends were trimmed by 3 bases and 0 bases, with 5 bases remaining between them. Per germline, CDR1 GTSNPN and CDR2 SVGIG (reference sequence). The CDR3 reads CAWSGANTGELFF. The CDR3, as DNA: TGTGCCTGGAGCGGCGCGAACACCGGGGAGCTGTTTTTT. Together with reference TRBV30 and TRBJ2-2, the CDR3 gives the full variable domain: SQTIHQWPATLVQPVGSPLSLECTVEGTSNPNLYWYRQAAGRGLQLLFYSVGIGQISSEVPQNLSASRPQDRQFILSSKKLLLSDSGFYLCAWSGANTGELFFGEGSRLTVL.